A single sample gave rise to the 28 T cell receptor beta chains below, sequenced in a study of beta chain features in type 1 diabetes. Whole-study findings and limits: TCRB CDR3s from Type 1 diabetes patients were moderately but significantly shorter in all four CD4+ subsets.

Their cognate antigens are unknown. Expressed TCRB transcripts were sequenced because the entire RNA isolate underwent reverse transcription. The assay was immunoSEQ multiplex PCR, and TCRdb's table has in-frame clones only and misses some. The table shows 500,000 to 800,000 clones, with around 12% occurring only once. The sample was naive CD4+ T cells from blood. The receptors come from a young man with type 1 diabetes.

This rearrangement joins TRBV5-1 to TRBJ1-2; 10 bases match TRBD1. CDR1 is SGHRS, CDR2 YFSETQ, per germline. After removal of 4 bases from V and 2 bases from J, the junction contained 5 bases not matched to a gene. This CDR3 spans 15 amino acids. CDR3 loop: CASSRDRGGNYGYTF. The DNA for the CDR3 is TGCGCCAGCAGCCGGGACAGGGGCGGCAACTATGGCTACACCTTC.

The rearrangement uses TRBV7-2 and TRBJ2-1; 12 bases line up with TRBD1. Germline CDR1 and CDR2: SGHTA and FQGNSA. The CDR3 contains 15 residues. The J segment lost 8 bases and the V segment lost 5 bases, leaving 7 bases of the junction unmatched. The CDR3 sequence is CASSPTGQGADEQFF. Written as DNA, the CDR3 is TGTGCCAGCAGCCCGACGGGACAGGGGGCCGATGAGCAGTTCTTC.

This clone has more than one count but fewer than ten. CDR3 DNA sequence: TGTGCCAGTAGTTTCCTGGGACAGGGAGTGAACACTGAAGCTTTCTTT. As protein: CASSFLGQGVNTEAFF. This rearrangement joins TRBV19 to TRBJ1-1; 9 bases fit TRBD1. The germline V gene has CDR1 LNHDA and CDR2 SQIVND (reference sequence). V shed 5 bases, J shed 0 bases, and the junction held 7 bases outside the gene matches. CDR3 length equals 16 residues.

The CDR3 region is CASSPRGVGLETQYF. For the CDR3, the DNA is TGTGCCAGCAGCCCAAGAGGCGTGGGGCTCGAGACCCAGTACTTC. The V and J genes are TRBV7-2 and TRBJ2-5, with D perhaps matching TRBD1 (5 bases). From germline, CDR1 is SGHTA and CDR2 FQGNSA. This CDR3 comprises 15 residues. Trimming shortened V by 5 bases and J by 5 bases, and 18 bases separated the two germline ends.

This clone was observed once. The chain employs TRBV2 and TRBJ2-1; 12 nucleotides match TRBD2. V lost 5 bases, J lost 7 bases, and 6 bases stayed unmatched. Per germline, CDR1 SNHLY and CDR2 FYNNEI. The CDR3 is 15 residues long. CDR3 coding DNA: TGTGCCAGCAGTACCTCAGGACTAGCGGGAAATGAGCAGTTCTTC. It specifies CASSTSGLAGNEQFF.

This clone was observed a handful of times. The chain carries TRBV2 and TRBJ2-7, with D unclear. The germline V and J ends were trimmed by 5 bases and 0 bases, with 11 bases remaining between them. The CDR3 runs 14 residues. Per the germline V gene, CDR1 is SNHLY and CDR2 is FYNNEI. The CDR3 DNA is TGTGCCAGCAGTCCCCAGGCCAGCTCCTACGAGCAGTACTTC. Its protein is CASSPQASSYEQYF. Drawing the rest from reference TRBV2 and TRBJ2-7, the complete variable domain is EPEVTQTPSHQVTQMGQEVILRCVPISNHLYFYWYRQILGQKVEFLVSFYNNEISEKSEIFDDQFSVERPDGSNFTLKIRSTKLEDSAMYFCASSPQASSYEQYFGPGTRLTVT.

Comment on this clone: A much larger clone lies one base from this, so it may be a read error. The chain couples TRBV7-2 to TRBJ2-7; D not certain. CDR1 and CDR2 from the germline V gene are SGHTA and FQGNSA. V lost 5 bases and J lost 0, with 2 bases in between. CDR3 length equals 11 residues. Here the CDR3 DNA reads TGTGCCAGCAGCCACTCCTACGAGCAGTACTTC. It yields the protein CASSHSYEQYF.

This clone appeared a few times. The rearrangement joins TRBV7-2 to TRBJ1-2, with 10 bases fitting TRBD1. CDR1 and CDR2 (germline): SGHTA, FQGNSA. J gave up 7 bases and V 4 bases, and 6 bases lay outside the gene matches. This CDR3 has 14 residues. The CDR3 loop is CASSSRQGAPGYTF. CDR3 coding DNA: TGTGCCAGCAGCTCCAGACAGGGGGCGCCTGGCTACACCTTC.

The chain couples TRBV7-9 to TRBJ2-7, with D uncertain. Trimming cost V 1 base and J 2 bases, with 9 bases left between them. CDR1 SEHNR and CDR2 FQNEAQ come from the germline V gene (reference sequence). The CDR3 is 14 residues long. In DNA, the CDR3 is TGTGCCAGCAGCTTAGACCCAGCGACCTACGAGCAGTACTTC. Encoded protein: CASSLDPATYEQYF. The variable domain in full, completed from reference TRBV7-9 and TRBJ2-7, reads DTGVSQNPRHKITKRGQNVTFRCDPISEHNRLYWYRQTLGQGPEFLTYFQNEAQLEKSRLLSDRFSAERPKGSFSTLEIQRTEQGDSAMYLCASSLDPATYEQYFGPGTRLTVT.

The gene calls are TRBV29-1 and TRBJ2-3; no clear D. CDR3 length: 10 amino acids. The germline CDR1 and CDR2 sequences are SQVTM and ANQGSEA. V was clipped by 7 bases and J by 6 bases, with 8 bases between them. The CDR3 loop is CSADWDTQYF. The CDR3 DNA follows: TGCAGCGCGGATTGGGATACGCAGTATTTT.

The genes are TRBV13 and TRBJ1-5; 9 positions match TRBD1. The CDR3 runs to 14 residues. The germline V gene encodes CDR1 PRHDT and CDR2 FYEKMQ (reference sequence). The ends lost 3 bases at V and 6 bases at J; junction bases unmatched: 3. CDR3 sequence reads: CASSLGQGGQPQHF. CDR3 coding DNA: TGTGCCAGCAGCTTGGGACAGGGAGGTCAGCCCCAGCATTTT.

The chain recombines TRBV28 with TRBJ2-1; D is possibly TRBD1 (6 bases). Germline V gives CDR1 MDHEN, CDR2 SYDVKM. V shed 6 bases and J shed 9 bases, with 24 bases lying between them. This CDR3 has 16 amino acids. The CDR3 DNA follows: TGTGCCAGCAGCCAAGTAGGGGGACGGGATTCGGCTGAGCAGTTCTTC. Protein sequence: CASSQVGGRDSAEQFF.

J is TRBJ2-7 and V is TRBV5-1; D is possibly TRBD1 (5 bases). This CDR3 region has 13 residues. The V gene's germline CDR1 is SGHRS and CDR2 YFSETQ. Trimming pared 3 bases from V and 4 bases from J, leaving 11 bases between. This CDR3 is CASSSRQTYEQYF. As DNA, the CDR3 is TGCGCCAGCAGCTCCAGACAGACATACGAGCAGTACTTC.

The chain uses TRBV7-8 and TRBJ2-2; D is ambiguous. Looked up from germline, CDR1 is SGHVS and CDR2 is FQNEAQ. The CDR3 spans 16 residues. The germline V and J ends were trimmed by 0 bases and 4 bases, with 12 bases remaining between them. In nucleotides, the CDR3 is TGTGCCAGCAGCTTAGCTGAGAGTAGGGCCACCGGGGAGCTGTTTTTT. As protein: CASSLAESRATGELFF.

This clone was counted between two and nine times. This CDR3 reads CASSAVATNTGELFF. The DNA of the CDR3 is TGTGCCAGCAGCGCGGTTGCCACGAACACCGGGGAGCTGTTTTTT. The V call is TRBV11-3, the J call TRBJ2-2; D is undetermined. Trimming removed 5 bases at V and 0 bases at J, with 10 bases between. The CDR3 totals 15 residues. The V gene's germline CDR1 is SGHNT and CDR2 YENEEA.

This sequence joins TRBV7-9 and TRBJ1-2, with 9 bases that match TRBD1. The CDR3 spans 14 residues. Germline CDR1 reads SEHNR; CDR2 reads FQNEAQ (reference sequence). J was trimmed by 6 bases and V by 5 bases; bases with no gene match: 7. CDR3 bases: TGTGCCAGCAGCATGCTACAGGGGGCGAATGGCTACACCTTC. The encoded protein is CASSMLQGANGYTF. Full variable domain (outside the CDR3, taken from reference TRBV7-9 and TRBJ1-2): DTGVSQNPRHKITKRGQNVTFRCDPISEHNRLYWYRQTLGQGPEFLTYFQNEAQLEKSRLLSDRFSAERPKGSFSTLEIQRTEQGDSAMYLCASSMLQGANGYTFGSGTRLTVV.

This clone turned up a few times. V gene TRBV4-3 combines with J gene TRBJ2-5; TRBD2 matches 14 bases. Looked up from germline, CDR1 is LGHNA and CDR2 is YSLEER. This CDR3 has 16 residues. With 4 bases clipped from V and 4 bases from J, the junction kept 5 bases outside the gene matches. This chain's CDR3 is CASSRGLAGGRETQYF. In nucleotides, the CDR3 is TGCGCCAGCAGCCGTGGACTAGCGGGGGGTAGAGAGACCCAGTACTTC.

The chain is built from TRBV18 and TRBJ2-5; D not certain. Germline CDR1 reads KGHSH; CDR2 reads LQKENI. With 6 bases removed from V and 5 bases from J, the gap between germline ends came to 10 bases. This CDR3 has 12 amino acids. The chain's CDR3 is CASSHPTETQYF. The CDR3 DNA reads as TGTGCCAGCTCCCACCCGACGGAGACCCAGTACTTC.

This clone has only a few counts. The chain couples TRBV6-5 to TRBJ2-1; 9 bases map to TRBD1. J lost 4 bases, V lost 4 bases, and 8 bases had no gene match. This CDR3 spans 16 amino acids. The germline gives CDR1 MNHEY, CDR2 SVGAGI. The CDR3 nucleotides read TGTGCCAGCAGTTCCTGGACAGGGGAGCGATACAATGAGCAGTTCTTC. Translated: CASSSWTGERYNEQFF.

The sample holds a few counts of this clone. Its ends do not fully match the called genes, so a read error is possible. This chain links TRBV7-9 with TRBJ2-2; D ambiguous. The length of the CDR3 is 10 residues. Germline CDR1 and CDR2: SEHNR and FQNEAQ (reference sequence). The CDR3 DNA is TGTGCCCGCAGCTCCGGGGAGCTGTTTTTT. This gives the protein CARSSGELFF.

The chain joins TRBV7-2 to TRBJ1-6; tentative D call: TRBD1 (5 bases). Germline V CDR1 and CDR2: SGHTA, FQGNSA. This CDR3 contains 16 residues. Trimming pared 6 bases from V and 3 bases from J, leaving 15 bases between. CDR3 region: CASSSLPGGYNSPLHF. The CDR3 DNA follows: TGTGCCAGCAGTTCCCTTCCCGGGGGCTATAATTCACCCCTCCACTTT.

There are a few counts of this clone. The genes are TRBV7-2 and TRBJ2-3, with D possibly matching TRBD1 (5 bases). The germline gives CDR1 SGHTA, CDR2 FQGNSA. The germline V and J ends were trimmed by 3 bases and 6 bases, with 10 bases remaining between them. This CDR3 has 13 amino acids. CDR3 coding DNA: TGTGCCAGCAGCTTTAAGGGGTTGGATACGCAGTATTTT. It encodes CASSFKGLDTQYF.

This clone has only a few counts. The chain combines TRBV5-6 with TRBJ2-2; possible D gene TRBD1, 6 bases. CDR1 is SGHDT and CDR2 is YYEEEE in the germline V gene. Trimming stripped 3 bases from V and 1 base from J, with 13 bases between. The CDR3 extends over 16 amino acids. CDR3 bases: TGTGCCAGCAGCTGGGGGCCGGGATTGAACACCGGGGAGCTGTTTTTT. Its protein product is CASSWGPGLNTGELFF. The whole variable domain, remainder taken from reference TRBV5-6 and TRBJ2-2, is DAGVTQSPTHLIKTRGQQVTLRCSPKSGHDTVSWYQQALGQGPQFIFQYYEEEERQRGNFPDRFSGHQFPNYSSELNVNALLLGDSALYLCASSWGPGLNTGELFFGEGSRLTVL.

This chain connects TRBV28 to TRBJ2-5; D perhaps matches TRBD1 (6 bases). Germline loops: CDR1 MDHEN, CDR2 SYDVKM. V lost 3 bases, J lost 5 bases, and 13 bases lay in between. CDR3 length: 14 amino acids. The DNA of the CDR3 is TGTGCCAGCAGTTTGGCAGGGGTACAGGAGACCCAGTACTTC. This translates into CASSLAGVQETQYF.

As regards this clone: Other DNA sequences in the sample encode the same CDR3. V and J are TRBV19 and TRBJ2-1; possibly TRBD1 for D (6 bases). CDR1 LNHDA and CDR2 SQIVND come from the germline V gene (reference sequence). The CDR3 is made up of 15 amino acids. Trimming left V 4 bases short and J 1 base short, with 11 bases between. For the CDR3, the DNA is TGTGCCAGTAGTACCGACAGGAGTTCCTACAATGAGCAGTTCTTC. Amino acids: CASSTDRSSYNEQFF.

As regards this clone: This same CDR3 is encoded by further DNA sequences in the sample. The chain links TRBV29-1 to TRBJ2-3, with no clear D. With 1 base removed from V and 1 base from J, the gap between germline ends came to 9 bases. CDR3 length equals 14 residues. Germline lookup yields CDR1 SQVTM and CDR2 ANQGSEA. The CDR3 DNA is TGCAGCGTTGAAGCGGGTGGTGGCACAGATACGCAGTATTTT. Translating it yields CSVEAGGGTDTQYF.

In DNA form, the CDR3 reads TGTGCCAGCACCTCGACAATTCTCGGCTACACCTTC. This gives the protein CASTSTILGYTF. The rearrangement uses TRBV6-5 and TRBJ1-2; D unclear. V lost 7 bases and J 8 bases, leaving 14 bases between the germline ends. CDR3 length: 12 amino acids. CDR1 MNHEY and CDR2 SVGAGI come from the germline V gene.

V usage is TRBV6-5 and J usage is TRBJ1-2; 7 bases are shared with TRBD1. There are 15 residues in the CDR3. V shed 6 bases, J shed 2 bases, and the junction held 9 bases outside the gene matches. Germline values: CDR1 MNHEY, CDR2 SVGAGI. The CDR3 sequence is CASSQGGTSNYGYTF. The CDR3 nucleotides read TGTGCCAGCAGCCAGGGGGGAACGTCGAACTATGGCTACACCTTC.